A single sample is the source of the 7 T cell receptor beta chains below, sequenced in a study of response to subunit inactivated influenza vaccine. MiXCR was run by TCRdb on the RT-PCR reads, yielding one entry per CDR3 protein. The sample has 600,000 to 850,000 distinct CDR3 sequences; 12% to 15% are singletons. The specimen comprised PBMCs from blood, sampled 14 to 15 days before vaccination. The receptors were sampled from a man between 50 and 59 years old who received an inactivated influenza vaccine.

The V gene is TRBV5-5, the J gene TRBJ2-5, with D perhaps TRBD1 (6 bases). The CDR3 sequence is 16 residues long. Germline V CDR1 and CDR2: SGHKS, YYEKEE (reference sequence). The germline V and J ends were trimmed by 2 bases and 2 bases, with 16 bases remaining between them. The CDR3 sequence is CASSFIPDRRQETQYF. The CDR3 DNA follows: TGTGCCAGCAGCTTCATTCCGGACAGAAGACAAGAGACCCAGTACTTC.

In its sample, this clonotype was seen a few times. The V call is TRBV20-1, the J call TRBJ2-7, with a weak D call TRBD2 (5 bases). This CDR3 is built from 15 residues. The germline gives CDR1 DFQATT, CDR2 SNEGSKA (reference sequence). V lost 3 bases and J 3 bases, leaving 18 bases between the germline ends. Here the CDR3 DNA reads TGCAGTGCTAGCCCACGGGATCTCGGAGGCTACGAGCAGTACTTC. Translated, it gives CSASPRDLGGYEQYF.

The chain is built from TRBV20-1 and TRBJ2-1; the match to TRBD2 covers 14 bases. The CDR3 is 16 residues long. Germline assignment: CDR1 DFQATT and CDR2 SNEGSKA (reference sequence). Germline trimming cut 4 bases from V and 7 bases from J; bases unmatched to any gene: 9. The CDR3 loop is CSANRLAGGPGNEQFF. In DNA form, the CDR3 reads TGCAGTGCTAACCGACTAGCGGGGGGGCCGGGGAATGAGCAGTTCTTC.

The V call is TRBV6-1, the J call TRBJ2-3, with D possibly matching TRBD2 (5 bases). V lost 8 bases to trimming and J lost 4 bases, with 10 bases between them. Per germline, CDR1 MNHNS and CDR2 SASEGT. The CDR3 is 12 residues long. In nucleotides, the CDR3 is TGTGCCAGCCGAAGGGAGTCAGATACGCAGTATTTT. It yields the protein CASRRESDTQYF.

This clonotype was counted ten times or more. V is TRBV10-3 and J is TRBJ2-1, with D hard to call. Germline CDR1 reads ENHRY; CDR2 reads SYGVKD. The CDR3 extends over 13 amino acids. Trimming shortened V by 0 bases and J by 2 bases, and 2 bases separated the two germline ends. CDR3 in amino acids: CAISESAYNEQFF. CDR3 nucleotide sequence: TGTGCCATCAGTGAGTCAGCCTACAATGAGCAGTTCTTC.

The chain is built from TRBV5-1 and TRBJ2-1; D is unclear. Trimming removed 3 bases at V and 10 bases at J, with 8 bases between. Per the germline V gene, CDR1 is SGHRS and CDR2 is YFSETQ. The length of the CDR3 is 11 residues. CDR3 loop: CASSSWVEQFF. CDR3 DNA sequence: TGCGCCAGCAGCTCCTGGGTCGAGCAGTTCTTC.

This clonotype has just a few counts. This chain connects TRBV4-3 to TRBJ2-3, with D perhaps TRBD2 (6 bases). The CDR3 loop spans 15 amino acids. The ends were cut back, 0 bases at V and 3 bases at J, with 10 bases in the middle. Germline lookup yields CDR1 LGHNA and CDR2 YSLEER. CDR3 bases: TGCGCCAGCAGCCAAGAATTGACTAGTACAGATACGCAGTATTTT. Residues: CASSQELTSTDTQYF.